This record looks at one T cell receptor beta chain sequence and its context. The sample originates from a study of control samples from healthy donors and cancer patients. The table came from immunoSEQ multiplex PCR; TCRdb's copy has only in-frame clones and leaves some out. Among about 150,000 clones, 93% were seen once, and the ten largest hold roughly 5.7%. Germline V gene lookup returns CDR1 ENHRY and CDR2 SYGVKD. The CDR3 consists of 14 residues. The V end lost 6 bases, the J end lost 6 bases, and 16 bases lay between the germline ends. The sequenced sample was blood. This TCR was sampled from a man between 18 and 35 years old in good health. The chain recombines TRBV10-3 with TRBJ2-3; no reliable D call. The chain's CDR3 is CAIRNRNPSDTQYF. The CDR3 nucleotides are TGTGCCATCAGGAACCGAAACCCTTCCGATACGCAGTATTTT.